A few counts support the clone carrying this TCR beta chain. This sample stems from a study of regulatory T cells in long-lasting Graves disease. Building the TCR beta libraries relied on iRepertoire HTBI primers, and CDR3 regions underwent Arm-PCR. TCRdb reanalysed the multiplex PCR reads using MiXCR and keeps one entry per CDR3 protein. The sample shows hundreds of thousands of distinct CDR3 sequences, 15% to 20% of them seen only once. The time point: newly diagnosed GD, antithyroid drugs for less than 3 months. Isolated PBMC RNA provided the starting material for the TCR library. The germline gives CDR1 SGHAT, CDR2 FQNNGV. Trimming at V came to 5 bases and at J to 2 bases, leaving 8 bases not matched to a gene. The CDR3 extends over 15 amino acids. The same data also went into a second study, on T cells in Graves' hyperthyroidism and ophthalmopathy. That report notes: Patients aged 18 to 65 with hyperthyroidism were newly diagnosed, with duration under 2 months.

The sequence came from a woman between 40 and 65 years old with Graves disease. The rearrangement joins TRBV11-2 to TRBJ2-7; TRBD1 agrees at 8 bases. Material: peripheral blood mononuclear cells (PBMCs), obtained at new diagnosis, from a patient treated with antithyroid drugs. This chain's CDR3 is CASSPLDRATYEQYF. The CDR3 DNA sequence: TGTGCCAGCAGCCCCCTGGACAGGGCAACCTACGAGCAGTACTTC.